These 28 T cell receptor beta chains came from one sample sequenced in a study of blood T cell repertoires in COVID-19. Repertoires were generated with immunoSEQ multiplex PCR, while TCRdb's copy carries only in-frame clones and drops some. The repertoire holds a few hundred thousand clones, with roughly nine tenths as singletons. The sample comprised PBMCs or T cells enriched from blood (not recorded which). The receptors derive from a woman aged 25 to 39 who had recovered from COVID-19.

This clone was counted a few times. The chain combines TRBV11-2 with TRBJ1-2, with D possibly being TRBD1 (5 bases). Trimming left V 5 bases short and J 2 bases short, with 15 bases between. This CDR3 comprises 15 residues. Germline values: CDR1 SGHAT, CDR2 FQNNGV. Here the CDR3 reads CASSPLRDSNYGYTF. CDR3 DNA: TGTGCCAGCAGCCCCCTCCGGGACTCAAACTATGGCTACACCTTC.

On this clone: This CDR3 is also generated by other DNA sequences in the sample. The rearrangement joins TRBV12-3 or TRBV12-4 to TRBJ1-1; D remains ambiguous. This CDR3 region has 13 residues. With 3 bases removed from V and 0 bases from J, the gap between germline ends came to 5 bases. CDR3 coding DNA: TGTGCCAGCAGTTTCCAAATGAACACTGAAGCTTTCTTT. Its translation is CASSFQMNTEAFF.

Of note for this clone: Other DNA sequences within the sample encode an identical CDR3. The rearrangement links TRBV5-1 to TRBJ1-5; D ambiguous. The CDR3 spans 15 residues. Germline V gene data show CDR1 as SGHRS and CDR2 as YFSETQ. V gave up 0 bases and J gave up 4 bases, with 11 bases separating them. The CDR3 protein is CASSLEGRENQPQHF. The CDR3 nucleotides are TGCGCCAGCAGCTTGGAGGGCCGGGAGAATCAGCCCCAGCATTTT.

The chain has TRBV5-1 and TRBJ2-1; D unclear. The CDR3 is 11 residues long. Germline CDR1 SGHRS, CDR2 YFSETQ. Trimming removed 2 bases at V and 7 bases at J, with 4 bases between. CDR3 nucleotides: TGCGCCAGCAGCTTTAATAATGAGCAGTTCTTC. It encodes CASSFNNEQFF.

The rearrangement uses TRBV9 and TRBJ1-2; D might be TRBD1 (5 bases). This CDR3 is built from 14 residues. CDR1 SGDLS and CDR2 YYNGEE come from the germline V gene. Trimming cost V 4 bases and J 3 bases, with 13 bases left between them. The CDR3 DNA sequence: TGTGCCAGCAGCCAATCAGCGGGGGACTATGGCTACACCTTC. Translated: CASSQSAGDYGYTF.

This chain uses TRBV4-3 with TRBJ1-2, with 10 positions matching TRBD1. This CDR3 is 15 amino acids long. V shed 0 bases, J shed 9 bases, and the junction held 7 bases outside the gene matches. Germline V gives CDR1 LGHNA, CDR2 YSLEER. CDR3 protein: CASSQDFRTGGSYTF. The CDR3 DNA follows: TGCGCCAGCAGCCAAGATTTTAGGACAGGGGGAAGCTACACCTTC.

The chain combines TRBV6-5 with TRBJ2-6; D possibly corresponds to TRBD1 (5 bases). Germline lookup yields CDR1 MNHEY and CDR2 SVGAGI. V was cut by 5 bases and J by 13 bases, with 12 bases left in between. The CDR3 sequence is 12 residues long. The CDR3 DNA sequence: TGTGCCAGCAGTCCCTTAGGGGAAGTCCTGACTTTC. It specifies CASSPLGEVLTF.

V and J are TRBV9 and TRBJ1-4, with 8 bases aligning to TRBD1. This CDR3 has 16 amino acids. Germline CDR1 SGDLS, CDR2 YYNGEE. The V segment lost 4 bases and the J segment 0 bases; nucleotides outside the gene matches: 5. The CDR3 coding sequence is TGTGCCAGCAGCTCAGGACAGGGAACAACTAATGAAAAACTGTTTTTT. Residues: CASSSGQGTTNEKLFF.

The chain is built from TRBV7-3 and TRBJ2-1; 11 bases align to TRBD2. CDR3 length: 14 residues. Germline V gene sequence: CDR1 SGHTA, CDR2 FQGTGA. V lost 8 bases to trimming and J lost 7 bases; unmatched junction nucleotides: 7. The CDR3 region has the DNA TGTGCCAGCTGTAGCGGGGGGGCTGGTAATGAGCAGTTCTTC. Protein: CASCSGGAGNEQFF. The variable domain in full, with the rest retrieved from reference TRBV7-3 and TRBJ2-1, is GAGVSQTPSNKVTEKGKYVELRCDPISGHTALYWYRQSLGQGPEFLIYFQGTGAADDSGLPNDRFFAVRPEGSVSTLKIQRTERGDSAVYLCASCSGGAGNEQFFGPGTRLTVL.

V gene TRBV19 combines with J gene TRBJ1-6, with TRBD1 matching 9 bases. CDR1 is LNHDA, CDR2 SQIVND, per germline (reference sequence). Germline trimming cut 8 bases from V and 0 bases from J; bases unmatched to any gene: 2. This CDR3 has 15 amino acids. The CDR3: CASQTGGSYNSPLHF. The CDR3 DNA is TGTGCCAGTCAGACAGGGGGCTCCTATAATTCACCCCTCCACTTT.

The chain carries TRBV27 and TRBJ2-3, with 13 bases aligning to TRBD2. V was clipped by 3 bases and J by 6 bases; unmatched bases: 3. CDR3 length equals 15 residues. Germline assignment: CDR1 MNHEY and CDR2 SMNVEV (reference sequence). CDR3 residues: CASSLTSGGSDTQYF. In DNA form, the CDR3 reads TGTGCCAGCAGTTTGACTAGCGGGGGGTCCGATACGCAGTATTTT.

This chain links TRBV6-2 or TRBV6-3 with TRBJ1-5, with TRBD1 as a possible D gene (6 bases). This CDR3 is 13 amino acids long. Germline CDR1 MNHEY, CDR2 SVGEGT. The germline V and J ends were trimmed by 4 bases and 4 bases, with 8 bases remaining between them. The CDR3 spells CASSWGPNQPQHF. In DNA, the CDR3 is TGTGCCAGCAGTTGGGGGCCTAATCAGCCCCAGCATTTT.

The chain employs TRBV9 and TRBJ2-3; 7 nucleotides agree with TRBD2. With V trimmed by 0 bases and J by 2 bases, 6 bases remained unmatched. Per germline, CDR1 SGDLS and CDR2 YYNGEE. The CDR3 is 16 amino acids. This CDR3 is CASSVVASGNTDTQYF. As DNA, the CDR3 is TGTGCCAGCAGCGTAGTTGCTAGCGGTAACACAGATACGCAGTATTTT.

The rearrangement links TRBV6-5 to TRBJ2-7, with D possibly being TRBD2 (6 bases). V was shortened by 8 bases and J by 9 bases, with 20 bases between the two germline ends. The CDR3 extends over 13 amino acids. CDR1 is MNHEY and CDR2 is SVGAGI in the germline V gene. The CDR3 protein is CASRRTPGDWQYF. The CDR3 DNA follows: TGTGCCAGCCGAAGGACTCCTGGGGACTGGCAGTACTTC.

CDR3 DNA sequence: TGTGCCACCAGCACCCGACAGGGCATTAACTATGGCTACACCTTC. Amino acids: CATSTRQGINYGYTF. The chain employs TRBV15 and TRBJ1-2; 7 bases are shared with TRBD1. Germline loops: CDR1 LNHNV, CDR2 YYDKDF (reference sequence). V gave up 4 bases and J gave up 1 base; unmatched junction bases: 6. The CDR3 is 15 residues long.

This clone has just a few counts. The chain carries TRBV6-5 and TRBJ2-1, with D perhaps TRBD2 (7 bases). Germline V CDR1 and CDR2: MNHEY, SVGAGI. Trimming removed 6 bases at V and 9 bases at J, with 12 bases between. The CDR3 totals 12 residues. CDR3: CASREGGFEQFF. In DNA, the CDR3 is TGTGCCAGCAGGGAGGGGGGGTTTGAGCAGTTCTTC.

This chain uses TRBV18 with TRBJ1-5; a possible D gene is TRBD1 (5 bases). The CDR3 sequence is 15 residues long. The ends were cut back, 8 bases at V and 6 bases at J, with 20 bases in the middle. The V gene's germline CDR1 is KGHSH and CDR2 LQKENI. CDR3 DNA sequence: TGTGCCAGCACCCAATTTCAGGGTACGGGTCAGCCCCAGCATTTT. It codes for CASTQFQGTGQPQHF.

Worth noting for this clone: A junction end diverges from the germline sequence, so it may reflect a read error. The chain is built from TRBV6-1 and TRBJ2-4; tentatively, D is TRBD1 (6 bases). The CDR3 sequence is 12 residues long. Germline V lookup: CDR1 MNHNS, CDR2 SASEGT. The CDR3 DNA follows: TGTGCCAGCAGTGAAGCGGGGACCGGGGACAACTTC. It codes for CASSEAGTGDNF.

The chain carries TRBV29-1 and TRBJ1-1; tentatively, D is TRBD1 (5 bases). Germline V lookup: CDR1 SQVTM, CDR2 ANQGSEA. The CDR3 consists of 13 residues. Trimming cost V 2 bases and J 5 bases, with 12 bases left between them. The CDR3 nucleotides read TGCAGCGTTGAACCGGGGGGGAGGACTGAAGCTTTCTTT. This sequence encodes CSVEPGGRTEAFF. Using reference TRBV29-1 and TRBJ1-1 for the parts outside the CDR3, the full variable domain is SAVISQKPSRDICQRGTSLTIQCQVDSQVTMMFWYRQQPGQSLTLIATANQGSEATYESGFVIDKFPISRPNLTFSTLTVSNMSPEDSSIYLCSVEPGGRTEAFFGQGTRLTVV.

This chain links TRBV9 with TRBJ2-2; a possible D gene is TRBD2 (7 bases). Trimming removed 6 bases at V and 5 bases at J, with 11 bases between. Germline CDR1 and CDR2: SGDLS and YYNGEE. CDR3 size: 13 residues. This chain's CDR3 is CASNAGATGELFF. The CDR3 DNA follows: TGTGCCAGCAATGCGGGGGCGACCGGGGAGCTGTTTTTT.

This clone has a single count. This sequence joins TRBV9 and TRBJ2-1; possibly TRBD2 for D (5 bases). Germline V gene lookup returns CDR1 SGDLS and CDR2 YYNGEE. The CDR3 runs 15 residues. Trimming left V 2 bases short and J 0 bases short, with 9 bases between. CDR3 in DNA: TGTGCCAGCAGCGTGTCTAGCAACTCCTACAATGAGCAGTTCTTC. It codes for CASSVSSNSYNEQFF.

The chain combines TRBV7-8 with TRBJ2-3; 11 nucleotides agree with TRBD1. The CDR3 runs 16 residues. CDR1 and CDR2 from the germline V gene are SGHVS and FQNEAQ. With 5 bases clipped from V and 3 bases from J, the junction kept 7 bases outside the gene matches. In DNA form, the CDR3 reads TGTGCCAGCAGCCCCCGGGACAGGGGGTTGACAGATACGCAGTATTTT. Its protein product is CASSPRDRGLTDTQYF.

V and J are TRBV5-1 and TRBJ1-4, with D hard to call. V was clipped by 1 base and J by 7 bases, with 11 bases between them. This CDR3 is built from 14 residues. Germline V lookup: CDR1 SGHRS, CDR2 YFSETQ. CDR3 sequence (DNA): TGCGCCAGCAGCTTGTTGGGCCTTGGTGAAAAACTGTTTTTT. The encoded protein is CASSLLGLGEKLFF. The variable domain in full, completed from reference TRBV5-1 and TRBJ1-4, reads KAGVTQTPRYLIKTRGQQVTLSCSPISGHRSVSWYQQTPGQGLQFLFEYFSETQRNKGNFPGRFSGRQFSNSRSEMNVSTLELGDSALYLCASSLLGLGEKLFFGSGTQLSVL.

The genes are TRBV6-5 and TRBJ2-3, with TRBD2 matching over 10 bases. The V segment lost 6 bases and the J segment 1 base; nucleotides outside the gene matches: 4. The CDR3 totals 15 residues. Per germline, CDR1 MNHEY and CDR2 SVGAGI. The CDR3 DNA reads TGTGCCAGCAGCAGGGGACTAGCGCGCACAGATACGCAGTATTTT. It encodes CASSRGLARTDTQYF.

The J gene is TRBJ2-3, the V gene TRBV2; 16 nucleotides line up with TRBD2. The CDR3 is 17 residues long. Germline loops: CDR1 SNHLY, CDR2 FYNNEI. The J segment lost 2 bases and the V segment lost 7 bases, leaving 6 bases of the junction unmatched. CDR3 amino acids: CASIRGTSGGATDTQYF. The CDR3 DNA is TGTGCCAGCATTAGAGGGACTAGCGGGGGGGCCACAGATACGCAGTATTTT. Complete variable domain (other parts from reference TRBV2 and TRBJ2-3): EPEVTQTPSHQVTQMGQEVILRCVPISNHLYFYWYRQILGQKVEFLVSFYNNEISEKSEIFDDQFSVERPDGSNFTLKIRSTKLEDSAMYFCASIRGTSGGATDTQYFGPGTRLTVL.

The chain is built from TRBV7-9 and TRBJ1-1, with 9 bases lining up with TRBD1. This CDR3 contains 17 residues. Germline V gene lookup returns CDR1 SEHNR and CDR2 FQNEAQ (reference sequence). Losses at the gene ends were 1 base for V and 6 bases for J; bases not matched to a gene: 12. CDR3 DNA: TGTGCCAGCAGCTTAGGAGGTCTCGGGACAGGGTCCCCTGAAGCTTTCTTT. Protein product: CASSLGGLGTGSPEAFF.

With regard to this clone: The sample has other DNA sequences that encode this CDR3 too. The chain combines TRBV5-4 with TRBJ1-6, with no clear D. V lost 2 bases, J lost 8 bases, and 5 bases lay in between. This CDR3 contains 12 residues. From germline, CDR1 is SGHNT and CDR2 YYREEE (reference sequence). This CDR3 reads CASSLRDSPLHF. The DNA of the CDR3 is TGTGCCAGCAGCTTACGCGATTCACCCCTCCACTTT.

The V and J genes are TRBV7-9 and TRBJ1-6; 10 bases align to TRBD1. Losses at the gene ends were 3 bases for V and 5 bases for J; bases not matched to a gene: 4. CDR1 SEHNR and CDR2 FQNEAQ come from the germline V gene (reference sequence). There are 16 residues in the CDR3. As DNA, the CDR3 is TGTGCCAGCAGCTTCAGGACAGGGGGAGATAATTCACCCCTCCACTTT. Residues: CASSFRTGGDNSPLHF.